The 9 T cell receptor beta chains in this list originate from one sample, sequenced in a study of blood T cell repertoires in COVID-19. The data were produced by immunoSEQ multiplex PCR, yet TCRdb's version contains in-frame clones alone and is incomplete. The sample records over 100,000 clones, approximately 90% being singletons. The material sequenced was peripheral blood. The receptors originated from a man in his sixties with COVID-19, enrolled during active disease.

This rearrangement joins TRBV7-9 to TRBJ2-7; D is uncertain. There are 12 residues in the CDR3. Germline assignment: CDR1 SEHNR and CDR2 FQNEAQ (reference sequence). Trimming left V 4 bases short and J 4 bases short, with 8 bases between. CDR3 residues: CASSSIQYEQYF. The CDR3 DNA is TGTGCCAGCAGCTCTATACAGTACGAGCAGTACTTC.

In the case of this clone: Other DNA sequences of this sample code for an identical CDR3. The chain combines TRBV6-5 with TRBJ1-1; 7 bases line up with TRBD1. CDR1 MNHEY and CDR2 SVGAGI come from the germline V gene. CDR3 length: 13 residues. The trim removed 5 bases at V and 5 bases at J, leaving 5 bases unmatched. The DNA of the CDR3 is TGTGCCAGCAGTCGACAGGGAGATACTGAAGCTTTCTTT. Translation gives CASSRQGDTEAFF.

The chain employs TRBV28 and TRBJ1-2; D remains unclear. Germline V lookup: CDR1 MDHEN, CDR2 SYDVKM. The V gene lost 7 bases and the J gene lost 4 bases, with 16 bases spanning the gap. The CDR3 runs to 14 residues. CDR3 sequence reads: CASTSTGAAYGYTF. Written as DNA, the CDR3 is TGTGCCAGCACCTCCACGGGAGCAGCCTATGGCTACACCTTC.

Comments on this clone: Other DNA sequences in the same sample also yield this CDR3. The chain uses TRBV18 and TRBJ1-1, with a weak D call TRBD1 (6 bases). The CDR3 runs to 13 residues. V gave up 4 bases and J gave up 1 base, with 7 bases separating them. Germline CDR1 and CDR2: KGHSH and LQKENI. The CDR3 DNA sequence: TGTGCCAGCTCACTGGACAGGAACACTGAAGCTTTCTTT. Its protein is CASSLDRNTEAFF. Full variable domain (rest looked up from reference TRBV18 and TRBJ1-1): NAGVMQNPRHLVRRRGQEARLRCSPMKGHSHVYWYRQLPEEGLKFMVYLQKENIIDESGMPKERFSAEFPKEGPSILRIQQVVRGDSAAYFCASSLDRNTEAFFGQGTRLTVV.

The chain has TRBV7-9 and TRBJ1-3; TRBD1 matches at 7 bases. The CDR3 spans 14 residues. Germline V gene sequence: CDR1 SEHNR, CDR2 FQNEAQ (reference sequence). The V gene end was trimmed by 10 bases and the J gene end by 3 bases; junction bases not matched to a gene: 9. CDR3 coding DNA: TGTGCCACCAGAACAGGGGCAAGTGGAAACACCATATATTTT. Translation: CATRTGASGNTIYF.

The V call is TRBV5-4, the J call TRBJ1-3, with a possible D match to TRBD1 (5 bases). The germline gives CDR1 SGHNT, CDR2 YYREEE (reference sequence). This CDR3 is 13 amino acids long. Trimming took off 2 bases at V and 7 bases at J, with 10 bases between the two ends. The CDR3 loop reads CASSFPPGNTIYF. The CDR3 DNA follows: TGTGCCAGCAGCTTTCCACCAGGGAACACCATATATTTT.

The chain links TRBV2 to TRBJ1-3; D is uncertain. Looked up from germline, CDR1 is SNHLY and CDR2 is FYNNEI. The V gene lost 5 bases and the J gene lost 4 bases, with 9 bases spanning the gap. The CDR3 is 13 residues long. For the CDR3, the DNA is TGTGCCAGCAGTAGCAATTTCGGAAACACCATATATTTT. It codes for CASSSNFGNTIYF.

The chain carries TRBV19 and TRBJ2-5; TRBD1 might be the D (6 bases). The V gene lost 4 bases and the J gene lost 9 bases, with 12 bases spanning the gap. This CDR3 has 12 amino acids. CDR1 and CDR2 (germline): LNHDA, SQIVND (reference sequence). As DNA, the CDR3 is TGTGCCAGTAGTACCCAGGGGTTGGCCCAGTACTTC. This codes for CASSTQGLAQYF.

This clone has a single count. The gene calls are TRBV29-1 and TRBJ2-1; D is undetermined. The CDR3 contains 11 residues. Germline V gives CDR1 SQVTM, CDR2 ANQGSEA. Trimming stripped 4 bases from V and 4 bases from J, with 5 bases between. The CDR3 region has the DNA TGCAGCGTTGTAATTTACAATGAGCAGTTCTTC. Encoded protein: CSVVIYNEQFF.